A single sample gave rise to the 26 T cell receptor beta chains below, sequenced in a study of blood T cell repertoires in COVID-19. Only in-frame clones appear in the TCRdb table, and some are missing; sequencing was by immunoSEQ multiplex PCR. The table lists roughly 170,000 clones, under 85% of them singletons. The sequenced material came from peripheral blood. The receptors were sampled from a human donor in a cohort sampled during active COVID-19.

V is TRBV6-5 and J is TRBJ2-7; a weak D match, TRBD1 (5 bases). Germline-derived CDR1 and CDR2 are MNHEY and SVGAGI. Between the trimmed V and J ends, which lost 7 bases and 7 bases, there was a span of 11 bases. CDR3 length: 11 residues. The CDR3 here is CASTQGWEQYF. The CDR3 nucleotides are TGTGCCAGCACCCAGGGCTGGGAGCAGTACTTC.

The chain is built from TRBV19 and TRBJ1-6; 7 bases are shared with TRBD1. Trimming at V came to 5 bases and at J to 9 bases, leaving 13 bases not matched to a gene. This CDR3 has 16 residues. Germline CDR1 and CDR2: LNHDA and SQIVND (reference sequence). CDR3 region: CASSPQQGLGVSPLHF. The CDR3, as DNA: TGTGCCAGTAGTCCTCAACAGGGGCTAGGGGTTTCACCCCTCCACTTT. The variable domain in full, completed from reference TRBV19 and TRBJ1-6, reads DGGITQSPKYLFRKEGQNVTLSCEQNLNHDAMYWYRQDPGQGLRLIYYSQIVNDFQKGDIAEGYSVSREKKESFPLTVTSAQKNPTAFYLCASSPQQGLGVSPLHFGNGTRLTVT.

This clone was recorded once. This chain links TRBV5-5 with TRBJ2-1; tentatively, D is TRBD2 (6 bases). The germline CDR1 and CDR2 sequences are SGHKS and YYEKEE (reference sequence). The CDR3 has 14 residues. Trimming shortened V by 5 bases and J by 8 bases, and 17 bases separated the two germline ends. CDR3 sequence: CASSRDSGWDEQFF. The CDR3 nucleotides read TGTGCCAGCAGTAGGGACTCTGGGTGGGATGAGCAGTTCTTC.

This clone came up once. The CDR3 loop is CASSPREQETQYF. CDR3 in DNA: TGTGCCAGTAGTCCAAGAGAGCAAGAGACCCAGTACTTC. The gene calls are TRBV19 and TRBJ2-5; D remains ambiguous. This CDR3 is 13 amino acids long. V was cut by 5 bases and J by 2 bases, with 9 bases left in between. The germline gives CDR1 LNHDA, CDR2 SQIVND (reference sequence). The full variable domain, its missing parts supplied by reference TRBV19 and TRBJ2-5, is DGGITQSPKYLFRKEGQNVTLSCEQNLNHDAMYWYRQDPGQGLRLIYYSQIVNDFQKGDIAEGYSVSREKKESFPLTVTSAQKNPTAFYLCASSPREQETQYFGPGTRLLVL.

This chain connects TRBV4-1 to TRBJ1-2; D gene ambiguous. V lost 4 bases, J lost 8 bases, and 14 bases lay in between. Germline V CDR1 and CDR2: MGHRA, YSYEKL. The CDR3 is made up of 13 amino acids. Here the CDR3 reads CASSPPGMVGYTF. For the CDR3, the DNA is TGCGCCAGCAGCCCTCCGGGGATGGTGGGCTACACCTTC.

The CDR3 loop reads CASSSRTGPTVGANVLTF. The CDR3 bases are TGCGCCAGCAGCTCAAGGACAGGGCCTACGGTGGGGGCCAACGTCCTGACTTTC. The chain employs TRBV4-1 and TRBJ2-6; 8 nucleotides match TRBD1. Germline V gene sequence: CDR1 MGHRA, CDR2 YSYEKL. CDR3 size: 18 residues. Trimming took 5 bases from V and 4 from J; bases not matched to a gene: 13.

The chain uses TRBV5-4 and TRBJ1-2; TRBD1 aligns across 8 bases. This CDR3 is 13 amino acids long. Germline loops: CDR1 SGHNT, CDR2 YYREEE (reference sequence). V shed 4 bases and J 7 bases; nucleotides not matched to a gene: 6. The CDR3 nucleotides read TGTGCCAGCAGCGTGTCGACAGGGGTTGGCTACACCTTC. Translating it yields CASSVSTGVGYTF.

The J gene is TRBJ2-1, the V gene TRBV10-3; TRBD2 matches at 10 bases. The CDR3 is made up of 18 amino acids. CDR1 and CDR2 (germline): ENHRY, SYGVKD. The V and J ends lost 10 bases and 0 bases, in that order; junction bases with no gene match: 15. The CDR3 region has the DNA TGTGCCACCAACCCGGGACTAGCGTCACCAAGCTCCTACAATGAGCAGTTCTTC. It specifies CATNPGLASPSSYNEQFF.

This clone was seen a handful of times. The chain has TRBV5-6 and TRBJ1-1; D not certain. The ends were cut back, 4 bases at V and 2 bases at J, with 12 bases in the middle. Germline values: CDR1 SGHDT, CDR2 YYEEEE. The CDR3 runs to 14 residues. In DNA, the CDR3 is TGTGCCAGCAGCCCGGCTGGGCTAAACACTGAAGCTTTCTTT. Amino acids: CASSPAGLNTEAFF. The full variable domain, with the rest looked up from reference TRBV5-6 and TRBJ1-1, is DAGVTQSPTHLIKTRGQQVTLRCSPKSGHDTVSWYQQALGQGPQFIFQYYEEEERQRGNFPDRFSGHQFPNYSSELNVNALLLGDSALYLCASSPAGLNTEAFFGQGTRLTVV.

The V and J genes are TRBV7-6 and TRBJ1-1; D not resolved. The CDR3 is 13 amino acids. Germline loops: CDR1 SGHVS, CDR2 FNYEAQ. V dropped 5 bases and J dropped 4 bases, with 11 bases sitting between them. The CDR3 DNA follows: TGTGCCAGCAGCCCAGAGGGTATCACTGAAGCTTTCTTT. Its protein product is CASSPEGITEAFF.

The chain couples TRBV6-6 to TRBJ2-2; D is ambiguous. V was clipped by 2 bases and J by 4 bases, with 2 bases between them. This CDR3 is 12 amino acids long. The germline CDR1 and CDR2 sequences are MNHNY and SVGAGI (reference sequence). The chain's CDR3 is CASSYRTGELFF. The CDR3 DNA reads TGTGCCAGCAGTTACCGCACCGGGGAGCTGTTTTTT.

The rearrangement joins TRBV30 to TRBJ1-2, with D possibly matching TRBD1 (5 bases). Germline V gene sequence: CDR1 GTSNPN, CDR2 SVGIG (reference sequence). V was trimmed by 5 bases and J by 8 bases, leaving 18 bases between them. The CDR3 spans 13 residues. The CDR3 region is CAWESEQARGYTF. In DNA, the CDR3 is TGTGCCTGGGAGTCGGAACAGGCTCGGGGCTACACCTTC.

The genes are TRBV5-1 and TRBJ1-1, with 7 nucleotides matching TRBD1. The CDR3 length is 15 residues. Germline CDR1 and CDR2: SGHRS and YFSETQ. V shed 4 bases and J 4 bases; nucleotides not matched to a gene: 10. This CDR3 reads CASSLGPQGSTEAFF. For the CDR3, the DNA is TGCGCCAGCAGCCTGGGACCACAGGGGTCCACTGAAGCTTTCTTT.

This rearrangement joins TRBV9 to TRBJ2-5; the match to TRBD2 covers 8 bases. CDR3 length: 15 amino acids. Trimming cost V 2 bases and J 5 bases; bases outside gene matches: 8. Germline V lookup: CDR1 SGDLS, CDR2 YYNGEE. The chain's CDR3 is CASSVTGGAGETQYF. CDR3 DNA sequence: TGTGCCAGCAGCGTGACCGGGGGGGCCGGGGAGACCCAGTACTTC.

The rearrangement uses TRBV27 and TRBJ1-1, with unresolved D. With 5 bases removed from V and 0 bases from J, the gap between germline ends came to 22 bases. From germline, CDR1 is MNHEY and CDR2 SMNVEV (reference sequence). The CDR3 has 18 amino acids. The CDR3 DNA reads as TGTGCCAGCAGTACACGTTGGGCAGCTACCGACATGAACACTGAAGCTTTCTTT. Its translation: CASSTRWAATDMNTEAFF.

J is TRBJ1-4 and V is TRBV6-5; TRBD1 might be the D (6 bases). CDR1 and CDR2 from the germline V gene are MNHEY and SVGAGI. The ends were cut back, 4 bases at V and 14 bases at J, with 14 bases in the middle. This CDR3 comprises 12 residues. The DNA for the CDR3 is TGTGCCAGCAGTTCGACAGGTCTGAAGCTGTTTTTT. This encodes CASSSTGLKLFF.

The table lists this clone with a count of one. The V call is TRBV20-1, the J call TRBJ2-7, with TRBD2 matching 11 bases. The V gene end was trimmed by 3 bases and the J gene end by 3 bases; junction bases not matched to a gene: 7. The CDR3 totals 15 residues. CDR1 is DFQATT, CDR2 SNEGSKA, per germline (reference sequence). CDR3 sequence (DNA): TGCAGTGCTAGTCGTCTAGCGGGGGGAGACTACGAGCAGTACTTC. Translation: CSASRLAGGDYEQYF.

The chain is built from TRBV3-1 (or the pseudogene TRBV3-2) and TRBJ1-1, with TRBD1 matching over 8 bases. V gave up 3 bases and J gave up 4 bases; unmatched junction bases: 7. The CDR3 is 15 amino acids. CDR1 is LGHDT and CDR2 is YNNKEL in the germline V gene (reference sequence). The CDR3 region has the DNA TGTGCCAGCAGCCAGGGGACAGGAAGATTCACTGAAGCTTTCTTT. Protein sequence: CASSQGTGRFTEAFF.

The chain carries TRBV11-2 and TRBJ1-6; TRBD1 aligns across 9 bases. Germline V lookup: CDR1 SGHAT, CDR2 FQNNGV. The CDR3 loop spans 15 amino acids. V was clipped by 5 bases and J by 13 bases; unmatched bases: 12. The CDR3 loop reads CASSHSGTGPYPLHF. The CDR3 DNA reads TGTGCCAGCAGCCACTCCGGGACAGGGCCTTATCCCCTCCACTTT.

The chain couples TRBV4-1 to TRBJ1-2; the D gene is possibly TRBD1 (5 bases). The germline V gene encodes CDR1 MGHRA and CDR2 YSYEKL. V gave up 8 bases and J gave up 5 bases, with 15 bases separating them. This CDR3 is 13 amino acids long. In DNA, the CDR3 is TGCGCCAGCGGAACGGCAGGGATGTATGGCTACACCTTC. Its protein product is CASGTAGMYGYTF.

The chain is built from TRBV15 and TRBJ1-5, with TRBD1 matching 7 bases. Germline-derived CDR1 and CDR2 are LNHNV and YYDKDF (reference sequence). J lost 6 bases, V lost 0 bases, and 5 bases had no gene match. The CDR3 spans 15 residues. CDR3 sequence: CATSRDGRGPQPQHF. CDR3 sequence (DNA): TGTGCCACCAGCAGAGATGGAAGGGGGCCTCAGCCCCAGCATTTT.

The chain couples TRBV21-1 to TRBJ2-7; the table's D call, TRBD2, was not checked against the DNA. TRBV21-1 is given as a pseudogene. The CDR3 has 15 residues. In DNA form, the CDR3 reads TGTGCCAGCAGCACTCGGGGGGGACTACCCTACGAGCAGTACTTC. Encoded protein: CASSTRGGLPYEQYF.

This clone occurred a few times. The chain recombines TRBV7-9 with TRBJ1-5; 9 bases line up with TRBD1. This CDR3 is 14 amino acids long. Germline values: CDR1 SEHNR, CDR2 FQNEAQ (reference sequence). Trimming at V came to 5 bases and at J to 3 bases, leaving 2 bases not matched to a gene. CDR3 coding DNA: TGTGCCAGCAGCAGGACAGGGGACAATCAGCCCCAGCATTTT. Amino acids: CASSRTGDNQPQHF.

The chain has TRBV10-3 and TRBJ2-7; D is unresolved. There are 13 residues in the CDR3. V dropped 11 bases and J dropped 1 base, with 15 bases sitting between them. Looked up from germline, CDR1 is ENHRY and CDR2 is SYGVKD. CDR3 DNA sequence: TGTGCCTCGCAACCCGGGTCTTCCTACGAGCAGTACTTC. Residues: CASQPGSSYEQYF.

The gene calls are TRBV30 and TRBJ2-7, with D unclear. The CDR3 runs 13 residues. Germline CDR1 GTSNPN, CDR2 SVGIG (reference sequence). Between the trimmed V and J ends, which lost 4 bases and 7 bases, there was a span of 17 bases. The CDR3 sequence is CAWKQLTDGEQYF. The CDR3 DNA follows: TGTGCCTGGAAGCAGCTGACTGACGGGGAGCAGTACTTC.

The V gene is TRBV30, the J gene TRBJ1-1; 9 bases map to TRBD1. The CDR3 has 18 residues. Trimming cost V 4 bases and J 5 bases; bases outside gene matches: 20. Germline assignment: CDR1 GTSNPN and CDR2 SVGIG (reference sequence). The CDR3 sequence is CAWTRKSLNRGQMTEAFF. The CDR3 DNA follows: TGTGCCTGGACTCGCAAGAGCTTAAACAGGGGGCAAATGACTGAAGCTTTCTTT.